These 26 T cell receptor beta chains share one sample of origin, sequenced in a study of molecular identifiers for immune sequencing clone quantification. In TCRdb, the PCR reads were re-called with MiXCR into one record per CDR3 protein. Counted here are about half a million distinct CDR3 sequences, 25% occurring once; the ten biggest clones make up around 0.8%. Sequenced input: naive CD8+ T cells from blood, with Jurkat cell RNA spiked in. Subset indicated: FACS-sorted CD8+CD4-CCR7+CD45RA+ naive T cells. The receptors were sampled from a human donor in good health. Some libraries in this study had Jurkat cell RNA spiked in.

CDR3 loop: CASSPSGGYNSPLHF. The CDR3, as DNA: TGTGCCAGCAGCCCCAGCGGCGGTTATAATTCACCCCTCCACTTT. The chain links TRBV6-5 to TRBJ1-6; no clear D. The CDR3 runs 15 residues. Germline values: CDR1 MNHEY, CDR2 SVGAGI. V was pared by 6 bases and J by 4 bases, with 13 bases between.

The chain recombines TRBV20-1 with TRBJ2-7; D not resolved. Trimming shortened V by 1 base and J by 0 bases, and 13 bases separated the two germline ends. Per germline, CDR1 DFQATT and CDR2 SNEGSKA (reference sequence). The CDR3 consists of 15 residues. CDR3: CSARVRPESSYEQYF. In nucleotides, the CDR3 is TGCAGTGCTAGAGTGAGGCCGGAGAGCTCCTACGAGCAGTACTTC.

In this sample, this clonotype turned up many times. The chain recombines TRBV4-3 with TRBJ2-7; D is unresolved. V was shortened by 1 base and J by 3 bases, with 7 bases between the two germline ends. The length of the CDR3 is 13 residues. Germline V gives CDR1 LGHNA, CDR2 YSLEER. CDR3 nucleotides: TGCGCCAGCAGCCAAGGTCATAGCTACGAGCAGTACTTC. Residues: CASSQGHSYEQYF.

This chain uses TRBV2 with TRBJ2-7, with 7 bases aligning to TRBD1. The CDR3 runs to 15 residues. J was trimmed by 2 bases and V by 2 bases; bases with no gene match: 6. Per the germline V gene, CDR1 is SNHLY and CDR2 is FYNNEI. As DNA, the CDR3 is TGTGCCAGCAGTGAAACCCCAGGGGGAGCCTACGAGCAGTACTTC. Its translation: CASSETPGGAYEQYF.

The V call is TRBV28, the J call TRBJ1-1; D is perhaps TRBD1 (5 bases). V was pared by 3 bases and J by 7 bases, with 18 bases between. Germline CDR1 reads MDHEN; CDR2 reads SYDVKM. CDR3 length equals 15 residues. The CDR3 nucleotides are TGTGCCAGCAGTTTTGAGGGGCGGAACCGACTTGAAGCTTTCTTT. Residues: CASSFEGRNRLEAFF.

The rearrangement links TRBV6-6 to TRBJ2-1, with 12 bases matching TRBD1. V lost 2 bases, J lost 6 bases, and 11 bases stayed unmatched. This CDR3 comprises 18 residues. The germline V gene encodes CDR1 MNHNY and CDR2 SVGAGI (reference sequence). The CDR3 DNA reads as TGTGCCAGCAGTTACACCTTCCCCGGGACAGGGGGCCTCAATGAGCAGTTCTTC. This encodes CASSYTFPGTGGLNEQFF.

Details on this clonotype: An end of the junction does not agree with germline; a read error may underlie this. The chain joins TRBV11-3 to TRBJ2-7; 7 nucleotides line up with TRBD1. Germline V gives CDR1 SGHNT, CDR2 YENEEA. There are 15 residues in the CDR3. CDR3 in amino acids: CASSFRPGGPYEPYF. Here the CDR3 DNA reads TGTGCCAGCAGCTTCCGGCCAGGGGGACCCTACGAGCCGTACTTC.

This chain joins TRBV28 and TRBJ2-7; maybe TRBD2 (6 bases). There are 15 residues in the CDR3. Trimming took 7 bases from V and 7 from J, leaving 23 bases between them. The germline CDR1 and CDR2 sequences are MDHEN and SYDVKM. CDR3 amino acids: CASITTAAGILEQYF. CDR3 DNA sequence: TGTGCCAGCATTACGACGGCGGCGGGGATCTTGGAGCAGTACTTC.

The chain recombines TRBV5-1 with TRBJ2-7; maybe TRBD2 (7 bases). This CDR3 contains 16 residues. Trimming shortened V by 4 bases and J by 4 bases, and 21 bases separated the two germline ends. CDR1 is SGHRS, CDR2 YFSETQ, per germline. CDR3 sequence (DNA): TGCGCCAGCAGCCCTAGTCTTGGGGGCGGGGGATACGAGCAGTACTTC. Protein sequence: CASSPSLGGGGYEQYF.

This clonotype was detected many times. In nucleotides, the CDR3 is TGTGCCAGCAGACTCTACCGGGACTTAACAATCTCCTACGAGCAGTACTTC. Its translation: CASRLYRDLTISYEQYF. The genes are TRBV28 and TRBJ2-7, with D possibly matching TRBD2 (6 bases). The germline V gene encodes CDR1 MDHEN and CDR2 SYDVKM. Trimming removed 6 bases at V and 0 bases at J, with 21 bases between. This CDR3 has 17 residues.

With respect to this clonotype: A clone one base away is much larger, so this may be a read error. The rearrangement uses TRBV7-9 and TRBJ1-1, with D possibly TRBD1 on 5 matching bases. This CDR3 comprises 16 residues. CDR1 is SEHNR, CDR2 FQNEAQ, per germline (reference sequence). CDR3 nucleotides: TGTGCCAGCGGCTTAGGGGCCGGGGGTATGAACACTGAAGCTTTCTTT. This encodes CASGLGAGGMNTEAFF.

The table lists this clonotype with many counts. CDR3 sequence (DNA): TGTGCCAGCAGCTCGGGGGGTGGTACTACCTACGAGCAGTACTTC. Its protein is CASSSGGGTTYEQYF. The V and J genes are TRBV7-9 and TRBJ2-7, with 7 positions matching TRBD2. From germline, CDR1 is SEHNR and CDR2 FQNEAQ (reference sequence). The CDR3 has 15 residues. Trimming cost V 4 bases and J 2 bases; bases outside gene matches: 8. Full variable domain (remainder filled in from reference TRBV7-9 and TRBJ2-7): DTGVSQNPRHKITKRGQNVTFRCDPISEHNRLYWYRQTLGQGPEFLTYFQNEAQLEKSRLLSDRFSAERPKGSFSTLEIQRTEQGDSAMYLCASSSGGGTTYEQYFGPGTRLTVT.

This clonotype was recorded a few times. CDR3: CASSPVYGGGINEQFF. The CDR3 DNA is TGTGCCAGCAGCCCCGTTTATGGCGGGGGGATCAATGAGCAGTTCTTC. This chain joins TRBV7-9 and TRBJ2-1; TRBD2 aligns across 8 bases. The CDR3 consists of 16 residues. Germline lookup yields CDR1 SEHNR and CDR2 FQNEAQ (reference sequence). The junction had 12 bases not matched to a gene; V was cut back by 5 bases and J by 6 bases.

This clonotype was recorded only once. It may be a read error: a sequence one base away is much more abundant. This chain connects TRBV19 to TRBJ2-4; D gene unclear. Trimming stripped 3 bases from V and 3 bases from J, with 6 bases between. CDR3 length: 13 amino acids. Per germline, CDR1 LNHDA and CDR2 SQIVND (reference sequence). The CDR3: CASSIYSKNIQYF. The CDR3 DNA sequence: TGTGCCAGTAGTATCTACAGCAAAAACATTCAGTACTTC.

This clonotype has at least ten counts. The genes are TRBV20-1 and TRBJ1-1, with TRBD1 matching over 9 bases. The germline V gene encodes CDR1 DFQATT and CDR2 SNEGSKA (reference sequence). V lost 0 bases, J lost 7 bases, and 9 bases stayed unmatched. This CDR3 comprises 15 residues. This CDR3 is CSARDYTGGRNEAFF. For the CDR3, the DNA is TGCAGTGCTAGAGATTACACAGGGGGCCGGAATGAAGCTTTCTTT.

This clonotype was counted only a few times. This sequence joins TRBV6-5 and TRBJ1-1; D uncertain. The length of the CDR3 is 13 residues. Germline lookup yields CDR1 MNHEY and CDR2 SVGAGI. Trimming removed 6 bases at V and 8 bases at J, with 16 bases between. The CDR3 protein is CASSLGYGIEAFF. DNA of the CDR3: TGTGCCAGCAGCCTAGGGTACGGGATAGAAGCTTTCTTT.

This clonotype was counted between two and nine times. This chain links TRBV6-2 or TRBV6-3 with TRBJ1-2, with TRBD1 as a possible D gene (6 bases). Germline assignment: CDR1 MNHEY and CDR2 SVGEGT. The V end lost 5 bases, the J end lost 7 bases, and 11 bases lay between the germline ends. The CDR3 length is 12 residues. The CDR3 coding sequence is TGTGCCAGCAGTCCCGGACAGTCTGGCTACACCTTC. It specifies CASSPGQSGYTF.

The gene calls are TRBV7-9 and TRBJ2-7, with D perhaps matching TRBD2 (6 bases). This CDR3 is 13 amino acids long. The V and J ends lost 5 bases and 6 bases respectively, with 14 bases between them. Germline V CDR1 and CDR2: SEHNR, FQNEAQ (reference sequence). CDR3 sequence (DNA): TGTGCCAGCAGCCTAACCAGGGAGGTCGAGCAGTACTTC. It translates to CASSLTREVEQYF.

The table lists this clonotype with a few counts. Here the CDR3 DNA reads TGTGCCAGCAGCAACCGAGGACTAGCGGGAGGGCCTAGCTACAATGAGCAGTTCTTC. Residues: CASSNRGLAGGPSYNEQFF. This chain joins TRBV13 and TRBJ2-1; 15 positions agree with TRBD2. J gave up 3 bases and V 5 bases, and 11 bases lay outside the gene matches. Germline V gene sequence: CDR1 PRHDT, CDR2 FYEKMQ (reference sequence). This CDR3 spans 19 amino acids.

Here the CDR3 reads CASSPLGGNEQFF. The CDR3 nucleotides read TGTGCCAGTAGCCCCCTCGGCGGCAATGAGCAGTTCTTC. The chain carries TRBV19 and TRBJ2-1, with D unresolved. The V end was cut by 6 bases, the J end by 6 bases, with 12 bases between. This CDR3 spans 13 amino acids. In germline, CDR1 is LNHDA, CDR2 SQIVND (reference sequence).

This clonotype was recorded a few times. This chain links TRBV7-8 with TRBJ1-1; 8 nucleotides align to TRBD1. The CDR3 covers 16 residues. With V trimmed by 5 bases and J by 3 bases, 11 bases remained unmatched. Germline values: CDR1 SGHVS, CDR2 FQNEAQ. The chain's CDR3 is CASSPARGRGDTEAFF. In nucleotides, the CDR3 is TGTGCCAGCAGCCCAGCCAGGGGGCGGGGGGACACTGAAGCTTTCTTT.

This clonotype was detected a few times. The gene calls are TRBV29-1 and TRBJ2-7; 8 nucleotides line up with TRBD2. The CDR3 sequence is 14 residues long. V lost 3 bases and J lost 0; bases outside the gene matches: 4. From germline, CDR1 is SQVTM and CDR2 ANQGSEA. The CDR3 coding sequence is TGCAGCGTTGATAGCGGGACGAGCTCCTACGAGCAGTACTTC. It encodes CSVDSGTSSYEQYF.

This clonotype came up many times. The chain combines TRBV7-2 with TRBJ2-5; D possibly corresponds to TRBD1 (6 bases). V shed 5 bases and J shed 1 base, with 11 bases lying between them. There are 14 residues in the CDR3. Germline V CDR1 and CDR2: SGHTA, FQGNSA. The CDR3 here is CASSLPTGQETQYF. DNA for the CDR3: TGTGCCAGCAGCCTCCCGACAGGCCAAGAGACCCAGTACTTC.

Turning to this clonotype: No conserved phenylalanine or tryptophan ends this CDR3, so it is likely a read error. The V and J genes are TRBV28 and TRBJ2-7; 9 positions agree with TRBD1. The V and J ends lost 2 bases and 3 bases, in that order; junction bases with no gene match: 2. This CDR3 comprises 14 residues. Germline values: CDR1 MDHEN, CDR2 SYDVKM. CDR3 DNA sequence: TGTGCCAGCAGTTTAATGACAGGGGGCTACGAGCAGTACCTC. Protein product: CASSLMTGGYEQYL.

With regard to this clonotype: This may come from a read error, since a much larger clone is one base off. The chain recombines TRBV19 with TRBJ2-2; D gene uncertain. Trimming removed 5 bases from V and 0 bases from J, with 7 bases in between. Germline loops: CDR1 LNHDA, CDR2 SQIVND (reference sequence). The CDR3 has 14 amino acids. CDR3 residues: CASSRSTNTGELFF. The CDR3, as DNA: TGTGCCAGTAGTCGATCCACGAACACCGGGGAGCTGTTTTTT.

This clonotype has at least ten counts. The genes are TRBV29-1 and TRBJ2-4, with D perhaps matching TRBD2 (6 bases). Germline assignment: CDR1 SQVTM and CDR2 ANQGSEA. CDR3 length: 14 residues. Trimming took off 6 bases at V and 0 bases at J, with 12 bases between the two ends. CDR3 DNA sequence: TGCAGCGTCTCGGGAGAGATAGCCAAAAACATTCAGTACTTC. Amino acid sequence: CSVSGEIAKNIQYF.